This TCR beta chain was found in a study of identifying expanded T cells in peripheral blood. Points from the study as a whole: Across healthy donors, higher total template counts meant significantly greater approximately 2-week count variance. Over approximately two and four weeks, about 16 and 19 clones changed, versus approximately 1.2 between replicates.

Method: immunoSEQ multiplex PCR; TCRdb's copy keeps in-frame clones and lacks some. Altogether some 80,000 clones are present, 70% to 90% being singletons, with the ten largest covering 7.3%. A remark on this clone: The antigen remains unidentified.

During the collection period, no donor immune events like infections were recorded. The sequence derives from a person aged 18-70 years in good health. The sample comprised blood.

The CDR3 DNA sequence: TGTGCCATCAGTGAGTTGGACAGGGATTACGAGCAGTACTTC. Protein sequence: CAISELDRDYEQYF. The J gene is TRBJ2-7, the V gene TRBV10-3; 8 bases are a match to TRBD1. The CDR3 is 14 residues long. Germline trimming cut 1 base from V and 4 bases from J; bases unmatched to any gene: 3. The germline CDR1 and CDR2 sequences are ENHRY and SYGVKD.